This TCR beta chain was retrieved from a study of blood T cell repertoires in COVID-19. Assay used: immunoSEQ multiplex PCR; TCRdb lists only in-frame clones, some missing. This table has about 82,000 clones, about four fifths appearing once. CDR1 and CDR2 (germline): MNHEY, SVGAGI. The CDR3 is 15 residues long. The V and J ends lost 0 bases and 3 bases, in that order; junction bases with no gene match: 3. The V call is TRBV6-5, the J call TRBJ1-1; 8 bases fit TRBD1. Source material: peripheral blood. This sequence originates from a woman in her thirties or forties with active or convalescent COVID-19. The DNA for the CDR3 is TGTGCCAGCAGTTACTCGGGACAGGCTGACACTGAAGCTTTCTTT. This sequence encodes CASSYSGQADTEAFF.